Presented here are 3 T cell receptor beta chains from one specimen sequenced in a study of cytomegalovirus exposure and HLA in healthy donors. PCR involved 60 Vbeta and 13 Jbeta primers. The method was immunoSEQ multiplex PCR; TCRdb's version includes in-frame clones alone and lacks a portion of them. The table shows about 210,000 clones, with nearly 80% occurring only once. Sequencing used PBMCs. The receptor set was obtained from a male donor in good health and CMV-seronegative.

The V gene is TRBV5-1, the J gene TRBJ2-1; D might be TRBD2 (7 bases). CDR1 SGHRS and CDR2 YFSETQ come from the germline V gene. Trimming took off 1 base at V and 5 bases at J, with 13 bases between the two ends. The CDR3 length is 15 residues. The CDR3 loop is CASSLIRGANNEQFF. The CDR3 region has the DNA TGCGCCAGCAGCTTGATACGGGGGGCCAACAATGAGCAGTTCTTC.

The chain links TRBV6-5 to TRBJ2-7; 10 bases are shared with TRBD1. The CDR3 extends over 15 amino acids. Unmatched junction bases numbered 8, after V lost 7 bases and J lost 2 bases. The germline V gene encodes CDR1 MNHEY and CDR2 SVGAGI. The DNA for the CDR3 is TGTGCCAGCAACGTGCGGGACAGGGGACCCTACGAGCAGTACTTC. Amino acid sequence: CASNVRDRGPYEQYF.

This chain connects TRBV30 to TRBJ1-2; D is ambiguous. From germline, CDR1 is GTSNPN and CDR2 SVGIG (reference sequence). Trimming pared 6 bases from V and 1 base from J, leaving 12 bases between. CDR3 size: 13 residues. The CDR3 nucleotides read TGTGCCTGCAGACACGTGGGTAACTATGGCTACACCTTC. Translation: CACRHVGNYGYTF.